One sample yielded the 31 T cell receptor beta chains listed below, sequenced in a study of blood T cells in healthy people across ages (dated by TCRdb to the mid-2010s). The library was made by 5' RACE. Sequencing was performed on an Illumina HiSeq 2500. A second about 7 to 12 cycle PCR used a sample-barcoded 5' primer and a J-beta primer mix. TCRdb trimmed the raw reads at Q25, called clones with MiXCR and kept productive beta chains. CDR3 protein duplicates are merged, each entry listing the most common genes and DNA. Here the sample has around 970,000 distinct CDR3 sequences; roughly half occur a single time. The ten largest clones add up to around 21% of the sample. Sequenced input: blood. Source of these receptors: a woman aged 60-75 years in good health.

Turning to this clonotype: At one boundary the junction diverges from the germline segment, which might be a read error. The CDR3 coding sequence is TGTGCCGGCAGCGTGCTCGGGACCGGGGAGCTGTTTTTT. Its translation: CAGSVLGTGELFF. V is TRBV7-9 and J is TRBJ2-2; the D is unclear. This CDR3 contains 13 residues. CDR1 SEHNR and CDR2 FQNEAQ come from the germline V gene (reference sequence).

This clonotype occurred a few times. The chain is built from TRBV5-1 and TRBJ2-3, with TRBD1 matching 9 bases. The CDR3 length is 20 residues. J was trimmed by 0 bases and V by 4 bases; bases with no gene match: 18. Germline V gene lookup returns CDR1 SGHRS and CDR2 YFSETQ. This CDR3 reads CASSEPTGGLSEVSTDTQYF. In nucleotides, the CDR3 is TGCGCCAGCAGCGAACCGACAGGGGGACTCTCCGAAGTGAGCACAGATACGCAGTATTTT. Full variable domain (remainder filled in from reference TRBV5-1 and TRBJ2-3): KAGVTQTPRYLIKTRGQQVTLSCSPISGHRSVSWYQQTPGQGLQFLFEYFSETQRNKGNFPGRFSGRQFSNSRSEMNVSTLELGDSALYLCASSEPTGGLSEVSTDTQYFGPGTRLTVL.

The genes are TRBV5-1 and TRBJ2-7; 8 bases agree with TRBD2. Trimming took 2 bases from V and 0 from J; bases not matched to a gene: 7. CDR1 and CDR2 from the germline V gene are SGHRS and YFSETQ. The CDR3 loop spans 16 amino acids. The CDR3 region is CASSFGGSGSSYEQYF. Here the CDR3 DNA reads TGCGCCAGCAGCTTTGGTGGCAGCGGGAGCTCCTACGAGCAGTACTTC.

This clonotype occurred a few times. V gene TRBV12-3 or TRBV12-4 combines with J gene TRBJ2-4, with D hard to call. The length of the CDR3 is 15 residues. The germline V and J ends were trimmed by 6 bases and 1 base, with 13 bases remaining between them. The CDR3 region is CASRGRVGAKNIQYF. In nucleotides, the CDR3 is TGTGCCAGCAGGGGTAGGGTGGGGGCCAAAAACATTCAGTACTTC.

This clonotype occurred a few times. The J gene is TRBJ2-7, the V gene TRBV3-1; 9 bases agree with TRBD1. CDR1 is LGHDT and CDR2 is YNNKEL in the germline V gene (reference sequence). The length of the CDR3 is 14 residues. V dropped 8 bases and J dropped 2; count of bases not matched to a gene: 7. CDR3 DNA sequence: TGTGCCAGCGGCGGGACAGGGTTTCCCTACGAGCAGTACTTC. This translates into CASGGTGFPYEQYF.

This clonotype was recorded at least ten times. The chain couples TRBV20-1 to TRBJ2-7; the D gene is possibly TRBD2 (5 bases). The CDR3 contains 11 residues. Germline lookup yields CDR1 DFQATT and CDR2 SNEGSKA (reference sequence). Trimming stripped 3 bases from V and 2 bases from J, with 5 bases between. The CDR3 DNA reads as TGCAGTGCTAGGACTACCTACGAGCAGTACTTC. Translation gives CSARTTYEQYF.

V is TRBV20-1 and J is TRBJ2-3; TRBD2 aligns across 7 bases. The V gene end was trimmed by 2 bases and the J gene end by 2 bases; junction bases not matched to a gene: 4. Germline V lookup: CDR1 DFQATT, CDR2 SNEGSKA (reference sequence). The CDR3 consists of 14 residues. CDR3 loop: CSARSLAVTDTQYF. CDR3 sequence (DNA): TGCAGTGCTAGATCCCTAGCGGTCACAGATACGCAGTATTTT.

The chain has TRBV4-1 and TRBJ2-7, with D perhaps TRBD1 (5 bases). The CDR3 has 14 amino acids. V lost 1 base, J lost 4 bases, and 11 bases lay in between. Germline-derived CDR1 and CDR2 are MGHRA and YSYEKL. In nucleotides, the CDR3 is TGCGCCAGCAGCCAAGGACAGATATCATACGAGCAGTACTTC. It encodes CASSQGQISYEQYF.

Regarding this clonotype: A junction end diverges from the germline sequence, so it may reflect a read error. This rearrangement joins TRBV24-1 to TRBJ2-3; D is possibly TRBD1 (6 bases). The V gene's germline CDR1 is KGHDR and CDR2 SFDVKD. CDR3 size: 15 residues. In DNA, the CDR3 is TGTGCCTCCAGTGACCGTCGACAGGGCACAGATACGCAGTATTTT. Translated, it gives CASSDRRQGTDTQYF.

A few counts support this clonotype. This chain uses TRBV4-1 with TRBJ2-5; tentatively, D is TRBD2 (6 bases). The tail of the sequence fits TRBJ2-7 better, so the J call may be wrong. Germline values: CDR1 MGHRA, CDR2 YSYEKL. CDR3 length equals 16 residues. DNA of the CDR3: TGCGCCAGCAGCCAGCGGGGTGGGCAGGTCCCCTTCGAGCAGTACTTC. Its translation is CASSQRGGQVPFEQYF.

Points on this clonotype: A much larger clone is a single base away; this may be a read error. The V and J genes are TRBV21-1 and TRBJ1-1; TRBD1 is the table's D call and was not checked against the DNA. TRBV21-1 is labeled a pseudogene. CDR3 length: 18 amino acids. The DNA of the CDR3 is TGTGCCAGCAGCCCCCGACAGGGGTTTTGGTTAGTGAGCACTGAAGCTTTCTTT. It yields the protein CASSPRQGFWLVSTEAFF.

This clonotype was found a few times. This rearrangement joins TRBV29-1 to TRBJ1-4; TRBD1 matches at 10 bases. This CDR3 region has 13 residues. The V segment lost 7 bases and the J segment 4 bases; nucleotides outside the gene matches: 3. Germline loops: CDR1 SQVTM, CDR2 ANQGSEA. In nucleotides, the CDR3 is TGCAGCGCCGGACAGGGGGGTAATGAAAAACTGTTTTTT. This sequence encodes CSAGQGGNEKLFF.

The rearrangement links TRBV9 to TRBJ1-1; D is ambiguous. Trimming removed 0 bases at V and 1 base at J, with 10 bases between. CDR3 length: 15 residues. The germline V gene encodes CDR1 SGDLS and CDR2 YYNGEE. The chain's CDR3 is CASSVVLGKNTEAFF. DNA for the CDR3: TGTGCCAGCAGCGTAGTTCTGGGGAAGAACACTGAAGCTTTCTTT.

V usage is TRBV10-1 and J usage is TRBJ2-5; tentatively, D is TRBD2 (6 bases). The DNA end lines up better with TRBJ2-7; the J call may be wrong. CDR3 size: 16 residues. Germline CDR1 reads WNHNN; CDR2 reads SYGVQD (reference sequence). CDR3 nucleotides: TGCGCCAGCAGTGAGTTTCGGAGGGTGACAGCCTACGAGCAGTACTTC. Translation: CASSEFRRVTAYEQYF.

This rearrangement joins TRBV5-1 to TRBJ1-5, with D maybe TRBD1 (5 bases). Per germline, CDR1 SGHRS and CDR2 YFSETQ. The V and J ends lost 5 bases and 3 bases respectively, with 15 bases between them. The CDR3 has 15 residues. The CDR3 loop reads CASRESTVSNQPQHF. CDR3 nucleotides: TGCGCCAGCAGGGAGTCGACAGTCTCCAATCAGCCCCAGCATTTT.

This rearrangement joins TRBV3-1 to TRBJ1-5, with no clear D. Trimming left V 4 bases short and J 0 bases short, with 13 bases between. The CDR3 contains 16 residues. Per germline, CDR1 LGHDT and CDR2 YNNKEL (reference sequence). The chain's CDR3 is CASSRDLGNSNQPQHF. The CDR3 DNA reads TGTGCCAGCAGCCGAGATTTGGGTAATAGCAATCAGCCCCAGCATTTT.

This clonotype has just a few counts. The chain is built from TRBV20-1 and TRBJ2-7; 16 bases match TRBD2. The V gene end was trimmed by 3 bases and the J gene end by 4 bases; junction bases not matched to a gene: 6. CDR3 length: 16 amino acids. Germline V lookup: CDR1 DFQATT, CDR2 SNEGSKA (reference sequence). CDR3 region: CSARGLAGGSGYEQYF. The CDR3 DNA follows: TGCAGTGCTAGGGGACTAGCGGGAGGGAGCGGATACGAGCAGTACTTC.

The rearrangement joins TRBV20-1 to TRBJ2-7, with TRBD2 matching 11 bases. CDR1 is DFQATT, CDR2 SNEGSKA, per germline (reference sequence). V dropped 3 bases and J dropped 3; count of bases not matched to a gene: 4. This CDR3 spans 14 amino acids. CDR3 residues: CSARTSGAGYEQYF. Written as DNA, the CDR3 is TGCAGTGCTAGGACTAGCGGGGCGGGCTACGAGCAGTACTTC.

The genes are TRBV5-1 and TRBJ2-2; D is perhaps TRBD2 (5 bases). The CDR3 totals 13 residues. Germline loops: CDR1 SGHRS, CDR2 YFSETQ. Trimming stripped 10 bases from V and 6 bases from J, with 16 bases between. CDR3 nucleotide sequence: TGCGCCCGCCCAGATAGCGCCCCCGGGGAGCTGTTTTTT. Protein: CARPDSAPGELFF.

V gene TRBV2 combines with J gene TRBJ2-5; 7 bases align to TRBD2. This CDR3 has 17 residues. CDR1 is SNHLY, CDR2 FYNNEI, per germline. V lost 2 bases, J lost 1 base, and 10 bases stayed unmatched. The CDR3 DNA reads TGTGCCAGCAGTGAATTTGGGGGAGGGTCTTTCCAAGAGACCCAGTACTTC. This sequence encodes CASSEFGGGSFQETQYF. Full variable domain (outside the CDR3, taken from reference TRBV2 and TRBJ2-5): EPEVTQTPSHQVTQMGQEVILRCVPISNHLYFYWYRQILGQKVEFLVSFYNNEISEKSEIFDDQFSVERPDGSNFTLKIRSTKLEDSAMYFCASSEFGGGSFQETQYFGPGTRLLVL.

This clonotype was counted only a few times. V and J are TRBV12-3 or TRBV12-4 and TRBJ2-4; 7 positions match TRBD2. The CDR3 totals 13 residues. The trim removed 6 bases at V and 6 bases at J, leaving 5 bases unmatched. This CDR3 reads CASRGGESNIQYF. As DNA, the CDR3 is TGTGCCAGCAGGGGGGGGGAGTCAAACATTCAGTACTTC.

The sample holds one count of this clonotype. The genes are TRBV20-1 and TRBJ1-1; no firm D call. This CDR3 contains 14 residues. V shed 2 bases and J shed 0 bases, with 10 bases lying between them. CDR1 and CDR2 from the germline V gene are DFQATT and SNEGSKA (reference sequence). The CDR3, as DNA: TGCAGTGCTAGAATTAACGGATTGAACACTGAAGCTTTCTTT. Amino acid sequence: CSARINGLNTEAFF.

This clonotype was recorded a few times. V gene TRBV20-1 combines with J gene TRBJ2-1; 7 bases agree with TRBD1. Germline V gene sequence: CDR1 DFQATT, CDR2 SNEGSKA (reference sequence). There are 15 residues in the CDR3. V shed 0 bases and J 1 base; nucleotides not matched to a gene: 3. The CDR3 is CSARDGQVSYNEQFF. Here the CDR3 DNA reads TGCAGTGCTAGAGATGGACAGGTATCCTACAATGAGCAGTTCTTC.

This clonotype was counted a few times. The genes are TRBV9 and TRBJ2-3; 11 bases line up with TRBD2. CDR1 SGDLS and CDR2 YYNGEE come from the germline V gene. V shed 4 bases, J shed 2 bases, and the junction held 9 bases outside the gene matches. This CDR3 is 17 amino acids long. The CDR3 loop is CASSPDILAGATDTQYF. The CDR3 nucleotides read TGTGCCAGCAGCCCTGACATACTAGCGGGAGCCACAGATACGCAGTATTTT.

This clonotype came up a few times. The chain combines TRBV5-1 with TRBJ2-1; tentatively, D is TRBD2 (7 bases). CDR3 size: 14 residues. V was trimmed by 4 bases and J by 7 bases, leaving 15 bases between them. The germline gives CDR1 SGHRS, CDR2 YFSETQ. CDR3 sequence reads: CASSVEGGLNEQFF. In nucleotides, the CDR3 is TGCGCCAGCAGCGTAGAGGGGGGGCTAAATGAGCAGTTCTTC.

The genes are TRBV12-3 or TRBV12-4 and TRBJ2-7; D is unclear. Trimming cost V 1 base and J 0 bases, with 10 bases left between them. This CDR3 is built from 15 residues. CDR3 nucleotides: TGTGCCAGCAGTTTAGGGTCAAGATTCTCCTACGAGCAGTACTTC. Encoded protein: CASSLGSRFSYEQYF.

This clonotype was picked up a small number of times. V gene TRBV6-5 combines with J gene TRBJ1-2; the D is unclear. The CDR3 runs 16 residues. The germline CDR1 and CDR2 sequences are MNHEY and SVGAGI. Trimming took 0 bases from V and 4 from J, leaving 15 bases between them. The CDR3 nucleotides are TGTGCCAGCAGTTACTCAGTCGGGGAGATGGCCTATGGCTACACCTTC. Encoded protein: CASSYSVGEMAYGYTF.

This clonotype was detected only once. The chain is built from TRBV28 and TRBJ2-1, with D unresolved. Trimming cost V 10 bases and J 6 bases, with 13 bases left between them. The germline V gene encodes CDR1 MDHEN and CDR2 SYDVKM. The CDR3 covers 12 residues. The CDR3 region is CAIRNLGNEQFF. The CDR3 region has the DNA TGTGCCATCCGGAACCTCGGCAATGAGCAGTTCTTC. Using reference TRBV28 and TRBJ2-1 for the parts outside the CDR3, the full variable domain is DVKVTQSSRYLVKRTGEKVFLECVQDMDHENMFWYRQDPGLGLRLIYFSYDVKMKEKGDIPEGYSVSREKKERFSLILESASTNQTSMYLCAIRNLGNEQFFGPGTRLTVL.

The chain has TRBV6-6 and TRBJ2-5; D is undetermined. The CDR3 is 13 amino acids. The V end lost 5 bases, the J end lost 11 bases, and 18 bases lay between the germline ends. Germline CDR1 reads MNHNY; CDR2 reads SVGAGI (reference sequence). Written as DNA, the CDR3 is TGTGCCAGCAGTCACCGCGGCTTCAATGAGCAGTACTTC. Translation: CASSHRGFNEQYF.

This clonotype was seen only a few times. This CDR3 is CASSQRQHTQYF. The CDR3 DNA reads as TGTGCCAGCAGCCAAAGACAGCATACGCAGTATTTT. The chain combines TRBV14 with TRBJ2-3; D is possibly TRBD1 (5 bases). This CDR3 has 12 residues. Germline loops: CDR1 SGHDN, CDR2 FVKESK. V lost 2 bases to trimming and J lost 7 bases, with 7 bases between them. Together with reference TRBV14 and TRBJ2-3, the CDR3 gives the full variable domain: EAGVTQFPSHSVIEKGQTVTLRCDPISGHDNLYWYRRVMGKEIKFLLHFVKESKQDESGMPNNRFLAERTGGTYSTLKVQPAELEDSGVYFCASSQRQHTQYFGPGTRLTVL.

This clonotype was observed a few times. This chain connects TRBV11-2 to TRBJ2-4; 9 bases align to TRBD2. The CDR3 spans 21 residues. CDR1 is SGHAT and CDR2 is FQNNGV in the germline V gene. The J segment lost 1 base and the V segment lost 1 base, leaving 17 bases of the junction unmatched. Written as DNA, the CDR3 is TGTGCCAGCAGCTTAGGTCGATCGGGACTAGCAAAAGTCGGTGCCAAAAACATTCAGTACTTC. This codes for CASSLGRSGLAKVGAKNIQYF.